This TCR beta chain was found in a study of T cell repertoires in cytomegalovirus infection. Study context: TCR beta signatures that were public indicated CMV infection and matching HLA type.

The CDR3 has 14 amino acids. CDR1 DFQATT and CDR2 SNEGSKA come from the germline V gene (reference sequence). Trimming took 0 bases from V and 5 from J, leaving 11 bases between them. This clonotype occurred many times. MiXCR was run by TCRdb on the reads, yielding one entry per CDR3 protein. The sample shows 400,000 to 550,000 distinct CDR3 sequences, around 10% of them seen only once. The receptor comes from a human donor in good health (CMV status not recorded). Some clones in this sample may be carry-over from other donors' samples. The rearrangement joins TRBV20-1 to TRBJ1-5; TRBD1 might be the D (6 bases). Material for sequencing was PBMCs. Here the CDR3 reads CSARDSRGHQPQHF. The CDR3 DNA reads as TGCAGTGCTAGAGATTCCAGGGGCCATCAGCCCCAGCATTTT.